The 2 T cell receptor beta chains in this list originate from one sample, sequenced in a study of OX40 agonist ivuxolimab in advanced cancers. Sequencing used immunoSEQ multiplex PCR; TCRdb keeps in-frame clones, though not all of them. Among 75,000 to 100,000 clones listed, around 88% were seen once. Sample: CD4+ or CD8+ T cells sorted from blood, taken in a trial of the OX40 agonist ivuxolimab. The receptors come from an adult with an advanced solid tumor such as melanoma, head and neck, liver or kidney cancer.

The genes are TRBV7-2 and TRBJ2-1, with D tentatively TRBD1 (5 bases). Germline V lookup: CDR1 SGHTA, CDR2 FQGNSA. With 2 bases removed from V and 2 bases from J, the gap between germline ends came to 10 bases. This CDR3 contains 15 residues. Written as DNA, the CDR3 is TGTGCCAGCAGCTTAAGGGGTTCGGCCTACAATGAGCAGTTCTTC. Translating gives CASSLRGSAYNEQFF.

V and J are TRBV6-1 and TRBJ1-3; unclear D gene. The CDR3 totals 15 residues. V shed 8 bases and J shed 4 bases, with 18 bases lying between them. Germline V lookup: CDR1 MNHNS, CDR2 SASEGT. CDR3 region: CASLGLMAGGNTIYF. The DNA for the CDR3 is TGTGCCAGCCTGGGCCTCATGGCGGGAGGAAACACCATATATTTT.